This TCR beta chain emerged from a study of T cells in narcolepsy. Only in-frame clones appear in the TCRdb table, and some are missing; sequencing was by immunoSEQ multiplex PCR. This sample has around 30,000 clones, with 79% found just once. The CDR3 has 15 residues. V was trimmed by 5 bases and J by 6 bases, leaving 17 bases between them. Germline lookup yields CDR1 LNHDA and CDR2 SQIVND (reference sequence). The sequencing sample was made of memory (CD45RA-) CD4+ T cells from blood. The rearrangement links TRBV19 to TRBJ1-5; D remains unclear. The source is a human donor in good health. CDR3 loop: CASSLGGGRGQPQHF. CDR3 nucleotide sequence: TGTGCCAGTAGTCTAGGTGGCGGGCGGGGTCAGCCCCAGCATTTT.